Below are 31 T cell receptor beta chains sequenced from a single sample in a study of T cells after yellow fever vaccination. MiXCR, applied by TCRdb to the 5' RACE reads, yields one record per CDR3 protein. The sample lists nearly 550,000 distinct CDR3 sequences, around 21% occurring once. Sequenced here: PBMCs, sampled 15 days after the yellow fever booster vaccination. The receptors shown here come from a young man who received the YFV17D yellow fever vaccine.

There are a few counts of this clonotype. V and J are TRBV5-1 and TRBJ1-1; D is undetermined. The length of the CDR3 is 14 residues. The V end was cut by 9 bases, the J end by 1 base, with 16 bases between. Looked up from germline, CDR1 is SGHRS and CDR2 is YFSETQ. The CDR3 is CATAPGPPNTEAFF. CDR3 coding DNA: TGCGCCACCGCCCCGGGCCCCCCGAACACTGAAGCTTTCTTT.

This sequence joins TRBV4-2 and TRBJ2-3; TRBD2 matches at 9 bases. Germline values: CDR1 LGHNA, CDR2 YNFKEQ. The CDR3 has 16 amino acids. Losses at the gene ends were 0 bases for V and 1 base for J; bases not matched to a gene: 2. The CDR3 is CASSQEASGGTDTQYF. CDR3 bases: TGTGCCAGCAGCCAAGAGGCTAGCGGGGGCACAGATACGCAGTATTTT.

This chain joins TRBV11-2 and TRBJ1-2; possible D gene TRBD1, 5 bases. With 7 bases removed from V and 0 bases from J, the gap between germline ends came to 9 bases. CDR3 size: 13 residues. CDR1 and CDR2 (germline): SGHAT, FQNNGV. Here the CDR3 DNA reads TGTGCCAGCACCGACAGAACTAACTATGGCTACACCTTC. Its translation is CASTDRTNYGYTF.

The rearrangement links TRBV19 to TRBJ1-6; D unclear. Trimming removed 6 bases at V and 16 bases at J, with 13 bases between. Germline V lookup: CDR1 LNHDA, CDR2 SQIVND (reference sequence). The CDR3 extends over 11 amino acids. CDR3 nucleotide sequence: TGTGCCAGTAGAGGACGCGTCCAGCTCCACTTT. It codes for CASRGRVQLHF.

The CDR3 DNA follows: TGTGCCAGCAGCCAAGCGGTTTTACTAGCGGGAGCCCCATCAACGCAGTATTTT. Translating gives CASSQAVLLAGAPSTQYF. The chain employs TRBV4-2 and TRBJ2-3; 11 bases fit TRBD2. Germline assignment: CDR1 LGHNA and CDR2 YNFKEQ. This CDR3 has 18 amino acids. After removal of 1 base from V and 9 bases from J, the junction contained 15 bases not matched to a gene.

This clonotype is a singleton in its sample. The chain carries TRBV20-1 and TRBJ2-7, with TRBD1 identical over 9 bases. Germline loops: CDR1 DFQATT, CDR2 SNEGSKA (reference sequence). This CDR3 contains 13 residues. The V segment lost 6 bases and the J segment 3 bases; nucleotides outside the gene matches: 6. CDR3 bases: TGCAGTGCAAGGACAGGGGAAGACTACGAGCAGTACTTC. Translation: CSARTGEDYEQYF.

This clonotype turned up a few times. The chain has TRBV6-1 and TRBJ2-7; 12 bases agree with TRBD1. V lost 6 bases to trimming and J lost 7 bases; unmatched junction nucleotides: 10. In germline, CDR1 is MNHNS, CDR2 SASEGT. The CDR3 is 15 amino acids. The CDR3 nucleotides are TGTGCCAGCAGCCGTTCCGGGACAGGGGGCCAGGAGCAGTACTTC. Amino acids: CASSRSGTGGQEQYF.

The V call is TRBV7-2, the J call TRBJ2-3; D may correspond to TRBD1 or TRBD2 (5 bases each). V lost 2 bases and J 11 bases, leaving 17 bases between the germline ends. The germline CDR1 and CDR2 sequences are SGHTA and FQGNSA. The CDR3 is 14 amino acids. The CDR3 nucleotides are TGTGCCAGCAGCTTAAACCGGGACGGTATCGGGCAGTATTTT. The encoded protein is CASSLNRDGIGQYF.

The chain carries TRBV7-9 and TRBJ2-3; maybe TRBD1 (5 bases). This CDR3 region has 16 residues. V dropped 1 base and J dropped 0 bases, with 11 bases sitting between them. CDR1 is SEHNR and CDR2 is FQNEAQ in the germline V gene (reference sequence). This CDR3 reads CASSLVVWTSTDTQYF. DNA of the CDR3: TGTGCCAGCAGCTTAGTTGTTTGGACAAGCACAGATACGCAGTATTTT.

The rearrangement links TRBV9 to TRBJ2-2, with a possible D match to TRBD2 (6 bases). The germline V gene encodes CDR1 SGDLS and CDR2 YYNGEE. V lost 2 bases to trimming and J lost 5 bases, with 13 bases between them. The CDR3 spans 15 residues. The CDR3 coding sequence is TGTGCCAGCAGCGTTTCGGGAGTTGGGACCGGGGAGCTGTTTTTT. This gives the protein CASSVSGVGTGELFF.

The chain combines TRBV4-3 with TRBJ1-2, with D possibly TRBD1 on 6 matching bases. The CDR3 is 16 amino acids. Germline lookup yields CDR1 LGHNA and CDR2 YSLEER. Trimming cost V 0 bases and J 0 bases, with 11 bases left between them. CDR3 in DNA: TGCGCCAGCAGCCAAGATATGAGGGGGGCTAACTATGGCTACACCTTC. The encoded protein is CASSQDMRGANYGYTF.

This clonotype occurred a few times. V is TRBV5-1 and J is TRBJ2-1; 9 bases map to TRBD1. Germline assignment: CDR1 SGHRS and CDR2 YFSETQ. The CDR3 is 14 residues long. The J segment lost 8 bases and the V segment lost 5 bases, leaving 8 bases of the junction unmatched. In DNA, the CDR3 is TGCGCCAGCAGGCCGGGACAGGGAGGCGATGAGCAGTTCTTC. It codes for CASRPGQGGDEQFF.

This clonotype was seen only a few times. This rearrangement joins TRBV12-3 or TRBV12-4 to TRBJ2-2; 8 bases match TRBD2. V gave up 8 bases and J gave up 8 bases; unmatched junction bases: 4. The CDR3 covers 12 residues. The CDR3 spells CASRREAGELFF. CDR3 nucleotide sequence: TGTGCCAGCCGGCGGGAGGCTGGGGAGCTGTTTTTT.

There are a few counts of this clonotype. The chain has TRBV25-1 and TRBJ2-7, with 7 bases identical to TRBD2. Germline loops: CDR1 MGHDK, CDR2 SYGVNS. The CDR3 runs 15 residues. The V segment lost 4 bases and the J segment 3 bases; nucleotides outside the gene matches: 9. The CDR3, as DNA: TGTGCCAGCAGTGCGTACAAAGCGGGACGCTACGAGCAGTACTTC. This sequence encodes CASSAYKAGRYEQYF.

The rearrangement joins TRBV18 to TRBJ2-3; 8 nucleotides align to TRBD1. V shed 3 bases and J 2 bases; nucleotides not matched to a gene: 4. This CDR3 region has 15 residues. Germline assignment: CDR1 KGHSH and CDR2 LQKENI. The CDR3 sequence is CASSPPGQVTDTQYF. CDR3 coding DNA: TGTGCCAGCTCACCCCCGGGACAGGTCACAGATACGCAGTATTTT.

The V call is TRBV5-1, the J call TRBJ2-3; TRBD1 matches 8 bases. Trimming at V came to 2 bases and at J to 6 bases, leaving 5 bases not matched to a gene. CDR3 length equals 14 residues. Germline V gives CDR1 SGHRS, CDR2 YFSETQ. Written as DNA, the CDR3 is TGCGCCAGCAGCTTTGGACAGGGTCTGGATACGCAGTATTTT. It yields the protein CASSFGQGLDTQYF.

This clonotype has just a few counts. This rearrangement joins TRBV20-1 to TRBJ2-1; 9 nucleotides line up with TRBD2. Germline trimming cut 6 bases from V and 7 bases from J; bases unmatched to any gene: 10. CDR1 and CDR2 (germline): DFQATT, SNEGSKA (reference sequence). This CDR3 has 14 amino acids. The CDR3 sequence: CSAHWAGGRNEQFF. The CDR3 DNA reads TGCAGTGCCCACTGGGCGGGAGGGCGGAATGAGCAGTTCTTC.

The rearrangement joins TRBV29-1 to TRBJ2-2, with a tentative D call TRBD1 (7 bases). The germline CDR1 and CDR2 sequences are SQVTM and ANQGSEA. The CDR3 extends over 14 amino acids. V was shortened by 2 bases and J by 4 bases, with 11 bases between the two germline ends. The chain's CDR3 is CSVERQGGTGELFF. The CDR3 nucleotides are TGCAGCGTTGAAAGGCAGGGGGGCACCGGGGAGCTGTTTTTT.

CDR3 residues: CASSVLAGGSTDTQYF. In DNA, the CDR3 is TGTGCCAGTAGTGTCCTCGCGGGAGGTAGCACAGATACGCAGTATTTT. This chain links TRBV19 with TRBJ2-3, with 8 positions matching TRBD2. Trimming at V came to 5 bases and at J to 0 bases, leaving 7 bases not matched to a gene. Germline V CDR1 and CDR2: LNHDA, SQIVND (reference sequence). The CDR3 totals 16 residues.

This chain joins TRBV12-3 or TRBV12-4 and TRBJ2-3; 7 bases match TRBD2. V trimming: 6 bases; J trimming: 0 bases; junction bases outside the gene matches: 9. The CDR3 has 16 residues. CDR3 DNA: TGTGCCAGCAGGAGGTCGGGAGGAACCAGCACAGATACGCAGTATTTT. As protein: CASRRSGGTSTDTQYF.

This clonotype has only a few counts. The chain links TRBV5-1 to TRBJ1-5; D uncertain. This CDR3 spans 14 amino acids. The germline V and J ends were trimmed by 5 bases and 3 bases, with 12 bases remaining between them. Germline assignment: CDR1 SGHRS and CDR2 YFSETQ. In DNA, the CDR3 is TGCGCCAGCAGGAAGGATACAGCCAATCAGCCCCAGCATTTT. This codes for CASRKDTANQPQHF.

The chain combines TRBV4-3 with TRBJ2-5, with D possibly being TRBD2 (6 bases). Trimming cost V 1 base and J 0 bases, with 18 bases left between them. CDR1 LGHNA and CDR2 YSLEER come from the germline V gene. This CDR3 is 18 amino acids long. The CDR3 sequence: CASSQGVGGTNYQETQYF. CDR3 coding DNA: TGCGCCAGCAGCCAAGGAGTTGGAGGGACCAATTACCAAGAGACCCAGTACTTC.

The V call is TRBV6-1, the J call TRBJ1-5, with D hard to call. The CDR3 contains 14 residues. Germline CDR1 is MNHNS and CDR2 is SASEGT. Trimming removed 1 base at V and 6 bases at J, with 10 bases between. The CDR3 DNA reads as TGTGCCAGCAGTGAAGGTGGGGTAAGTCAGCCCCAGCATTTT. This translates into CASSEGGVSQPQHF.

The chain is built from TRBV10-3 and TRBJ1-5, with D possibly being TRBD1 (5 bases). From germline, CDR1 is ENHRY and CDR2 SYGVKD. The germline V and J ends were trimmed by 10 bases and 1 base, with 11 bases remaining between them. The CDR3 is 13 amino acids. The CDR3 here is CATVDRSNQPQHF. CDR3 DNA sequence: TGTGCCACCGTAGACAGAAGCAATCAGCCCCAGCATTTT.

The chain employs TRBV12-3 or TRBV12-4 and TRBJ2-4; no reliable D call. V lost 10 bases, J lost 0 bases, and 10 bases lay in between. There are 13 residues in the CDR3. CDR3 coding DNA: TGTGCCACTAACCAAGGAGCCAAAAACATTCAGTACTTC. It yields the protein CATNQGAKNIQYF.

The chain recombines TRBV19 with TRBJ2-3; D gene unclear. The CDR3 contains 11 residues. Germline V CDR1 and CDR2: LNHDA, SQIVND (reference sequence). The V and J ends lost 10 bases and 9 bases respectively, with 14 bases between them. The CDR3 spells CATITNHTQYF. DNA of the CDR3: TGTGCCACCATCACCAATCACACGCAGTATTTT.

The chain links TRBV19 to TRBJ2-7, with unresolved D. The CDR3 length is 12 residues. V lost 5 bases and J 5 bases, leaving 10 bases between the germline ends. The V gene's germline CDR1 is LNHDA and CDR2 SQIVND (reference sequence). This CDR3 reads CASSFSGDEQYF. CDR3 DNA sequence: TGTGCCAGTAGTTTTTCAGGAGACGAGCAGTACTTC.

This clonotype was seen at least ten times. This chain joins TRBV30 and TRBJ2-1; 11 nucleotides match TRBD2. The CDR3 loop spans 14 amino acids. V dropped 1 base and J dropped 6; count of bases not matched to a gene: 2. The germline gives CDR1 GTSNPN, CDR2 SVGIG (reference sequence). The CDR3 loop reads CAWSDLAGGNEQFF. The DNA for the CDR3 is TGTGCCTGGAGTGATCTAGCGGGAGGCAATGAGCAGTTCTTC.

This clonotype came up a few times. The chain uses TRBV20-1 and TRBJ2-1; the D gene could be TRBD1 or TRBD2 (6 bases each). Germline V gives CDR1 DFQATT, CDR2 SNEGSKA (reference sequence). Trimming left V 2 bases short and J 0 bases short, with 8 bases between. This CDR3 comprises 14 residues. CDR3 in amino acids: CSARPGASYNEQFF. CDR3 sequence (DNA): TGCAGTGCTAGACCGGGGGCCTCCTACAATGAGCAGTTCTTC.

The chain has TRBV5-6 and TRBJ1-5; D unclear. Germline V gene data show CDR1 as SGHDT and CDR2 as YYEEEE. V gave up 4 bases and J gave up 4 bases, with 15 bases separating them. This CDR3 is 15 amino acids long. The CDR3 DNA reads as TGTGCCAGCAGCGTTTGGCAGAACAATAATCAGCCCCAGCATTTT. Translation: CASSVWQNNNQPQHF.

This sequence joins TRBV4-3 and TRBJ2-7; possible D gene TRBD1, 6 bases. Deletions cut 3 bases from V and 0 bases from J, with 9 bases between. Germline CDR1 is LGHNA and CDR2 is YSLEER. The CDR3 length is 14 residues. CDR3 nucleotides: TGCGCCAGCAGCCACGGGGACAACTCCTACGAGCAGTACTTC. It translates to CASSHGDNSYEQYF.